This TCR beta chain was sequenced for a study of blood T cell repertoires in COVID-19. About the research overall: Material from acute and convalescent COVID-19 was sourced from the United States, Italy and Spain.

This clone was observed once. From germline, CDR1 is MNHNY and CDR2 SVGAGI (reference sequence). Trimming shortened V by 6 bases and J by 5 bases, and 16 bases separated the two germline ends. CDR3 length equals 15 residues. The authors' processing: Estimation of nucleated cell counts was performed using reference gene primer amplification. TCRdb's table, derived via immunoSEQ multiplex PCR, lists solely in-frame clones and lacks some. The V and J calls and clone size were taken over from that table, and D and trimming were inferred from the DNA. Here the sample spans approximately 35,000 clones, 80% to 90% being singletons.

This TCR derives from a human donor in a cohort sampled during active COVID-19. The chain couples TRBV6-6 to TRBJ2-2; TRBD2 might be the D (5 bases). The sample taken for sequencing was peripheral blood. Written as DNA, the CDR3 is TGTGCCAGCAGCTACGACCGAGGAGGTACCGGGGAGCTGTTTTTT. Amino acids: CASSYDRGGTGELFF.